A single sample is the source of the 30 T cell receptor beta chains below, sequenced in a study of PD-1 blockade in mismatch repair-deficient tumors. The method was immunoSEQ multiplex PCR; TCRdb's version includes in-frame clones alone and lacks a portion of them. Among 55,000 to 85,000 clones listed, around 80% were seen once. Sequenced material: peripheral blood, taken 2 weeks after starting pembrolizumab. These receptor sequences come from an adult with mismatch repair-deficient cancer.

The genes are TRBV30 and TRBJ2-1; possibly TRBD1 or TRBD2 for D (6 bases each). CDR3 length: 12 residues. Germline CDR1 GTSNPN, CDR2 SVGIG (reference sequence). V was clipped by 0 bases and J by 10 bases, with 10 bases between them. CDR3 residues: CAWSVGGHEQFF. CDR3 DNA sequence: TGTGCCTGGAGTGTAGGGGGGCACGAGCAGTTCTTC.

V and J are TRBV7-9 and TRBJ1-3, with D perhaps TRBD1 (5 bases). The CDR3 covers 14 residues. The germline V gene has CDR1 SEHNR and CDR2 FQNEAQ (reference sequence). The ends were cut back, 5 bases at V and 2 bases at J, with 10 bases in the middle. CDR3 DNA sequence: TGTGCCAGCAGCCTGGGGACGGCTGGAAACACCATATATTTT. This codes for CASSLGTAGNTIYF.

V and J are TRBV2 and TRBJ2-2, with 8 bases lining up with TRBD2. Germline loops: CDR1 SNHLY, CDR2 FYNNEI. This CDR3 has 14 residues. With 6 bases clipped from V and 2 bases from J, the junction kept 2 bases outside the gene matches. The CDR3 protein is CASRGTSNTGELFF. The CDR3 DNA reads TGTGCCAGCAGAGGGACTAGTAACACCGGGGAGCTGTTTTTT.

The chain joins TRBV11-2 to TRBJ1-1; D uncertain. Germline V gives CDR1 SGHAT, CDR2 FQNNGV. CDR3 length: 14 amino acids. Trimming took 1 base from V and 1 from J, leaving 7 bases between them. Here the CDR3 DNA reads TGTGCCAGCAGCTTAGGTGGAGGGAACACTGAAGCTTTCTTT. This gives the protein CASSLGGGNTEAFF.

In nucleotides, the CDR3 is TGTGCCAGCACCCAGGGAGGGCAGGACCAAGAGACCCAGTACTTC. Encoded protein: CASTQGGQDQETQYF. This rearrangement joins TRBV9 to TRBJ2-5, with 7 bases matching TRBD2. The CDR3 consists of 15 residues. J gave up 0 bases and V 6 bases, and 8 bases lay outside the gene matches. From germline, CDR1 is SGDLS and CDR2 YYNGEE. The full variable domain, with the rest looked up from reference TRBV9 and TRBJ2-5, is DSGVTQTPKHLITATGQRVTLRCSPRSGDLSVYWYQQSLDQGLQFLIQYYNGEERAKGNILERFSAQQFPDLHSELNLSSLELGDSALYFCASTQGGQDQETQYFGPGTRLLVL.

This chain connects TRBV5-4 to TRBJ2-1; a weak D match, TRBD1 (6 bases). CDR3 size: 16 residues. With 0 bases removed from V and 0 bases from J, the gap between germline ends came to 10 bases. Germline V gives CDR1 SGHNT, CDR2 YYREEE (reference sequence). The CDR3 here is CASSLGGRTSYNEQFF. The CDR3 DNA sequence: TGTGCCAGCAGCTTGGGGGGGCGGACCTCCTACAATGAGCAGTTCTTC.

J is TRBJ1-1 and V is TRBV7-2; D is unresolved. There are 11 residues in the CDR3. V was trimmed by 8 bases and J by 2 bases, leaving 6 bases between them. Looked up from germline, CDR1 is SGHTA and CDR2 is FQGNSA. This chain's CDR3 is CASGLNTEAFF. CDR3 nucleotides: TGTGCCAGCGGGCTAAACACTGAAGCTTTCTTT.

This clone appeared a few times. This chain joins TRBV19 and TRBJ2-3; D gene unclear. Germline V gene data show CDR1 as LNHDA and CDR2 as SQIVND (reference sequence). This CDR3 region has 13 residues. The V and J ends lost 3 bases and 2 bases respectively, with 6 bases between them. The CDR3 DNA follows: TGTGCCAGTAGTATCGGTTTCACAGATACGCAGTATTTT. Translated: CASSIGFTDTQYF.

This chain joins TRBV27 and TRBJ1-5; D call uncertain. Germline CDR1 MNHEY, CDR2 SMNVEV (reference sequence). Trimming took off 2 bases at V and 3 bases at J, with 11 bases between the two ends. This CDR3 is built from 15 residues. The CDR3, as DNA: TGTGCCAGCAGTTTACTGTTCGGACTCAATCAGCCCCAGCATTTT. Protein product: CASSLLFGLNQPQHF.

CDR3 sequence (DNA): TGTGCCAGCAGAAGGGACCCCTGGAATGAGCAGTTCTTC. This codes for CASRRDPWNEQFF. V gene TRBV5-8 combines with J gene TRBJ2-1, with D perhaps being TRBD1 or TRBD2 (5 bases each). Trimming pared 5 bases from V and 7 bases from J, leaving 13 bases between. Germline CDR1 is SGHTS and CDR2 is YDEGEE. This CDR3 contains 13 residues.

The rearrangement uses TRBV19 and TRBJ1-5, with 7 bases aligning to TRBD1. The CDR3 has 15 residues. Per the germline V gene, CDR1 is LNHDA and CDR2 is SQIVND (reference sequence). V lost 3 bases to trimming and J lost 7 bases; unmatched junction nucleotides: 9. In nucleotides, the CDR3 is TGTGCCAGTAGTATTAACAGGGGAGAGGAACAGCCCCAGCATTTT. Translation gives CASSINRGEEQPQHF.

This clone appeared a single time. The chain recombines TRBV30 with TRBJ2-5; D call uncertain. The CDR3 is made up of 13 amino acids. Trimming removed 2 bases at V and 2 bases at J, with 9 bases between. The V gene's germline CDR1 is GTSNPN and CDR2 SVGIG (reference sequence). The CDR3 nucleotides are TGTGCCTGGAGTCTTCTGCCACAAGAGACCCAGTACTTC. Protein product: CAWSLLPQETQYF.

The chain is built from TRBV11-3 and TRBJ2-7; 10 nucleotides line up with TRBD2. There are 14 residues in the CDR3. Germline V gene lookup returns CDR1 SGHNT and CDR2 YENEEA. V was clipped by 3 bases and J by 7 bases; unmatched bases: 6. CDR3 in amino acids: CASSFSGRHSEQYF. In DNA form, the CDR3 reads TGTGCCAGCAGCTTTAGCGGGAGGCACTCGGAGCAGTACTTC.

J is TRBJ1-3 and V is TRBV19; possibly TRBD1 for D (6 bases). Germline V gene data show CDR1 as LNHDA and CDR2 as SQIVND (reference sequence). CDR3 length: 15 amino acids. Between the trimmed V and J ends, which lost 6 bases and 4 bases, there was a span of 16 bases. This chain's CDR3 is CASSLFRGTGNTIYF. In nucleotides, the CDR3 is TGTGCCAGTAGCCTCTTCAGGGGCACGGGAAACACCATATATTTT.

This clone was counted once. The V gene is TRBV11-3, the J gene TRBJ2-1; D perhaps matches TRBD2 (5 bases). Looked up from germline, CDR1 is SGHNT and CDR2 is YENEEA. V lost 1 base to trimming and J lost 10 bases, with 11 bases between them. The CDR3 loop spans 13 amino acids. The CDR3 DNA reads TGTGCCAGCAGCTTAGGAGCTAGCTTGGAGCAGTTCTTC. It translates to CASSLGASLEQFF.

The rearrangement joins TRBV27 to TRBJ2-4, with a weak D call TRBD2 (6 bases). The CDR3 totals 14 residues. V gave up 2 bases and J gave up 9 bases, with 14 bases separating them. Germline loops: CDR1 MNHEY, CDR2 SMNVEV (reference sequence). CDR3 DNA sequence: TGTGCCAGCAGTTTAGCGGGGCTCCCCGGCATTCAGTACTTC. Its protein product is CASSLAGLPGIQYF.

V usage is TRBV11-2 and J usage is TRBJ2-3; D is undetermined. Trimming shortened V by 5 bases and J by 5 bases, and 14 bases separated the two germline ends. CDR1 SGHAT and CDR2 FQNNGV come from the germline V gene. The CDR3 consists of 14 residues. The chain's CDR3 is CASSANYGRDTQYF. The CDR3 region has the DNA TGTGCCAGCAGCGCAAACTACGGACGAGATACGCAGTATTTT.

The chain's CDR3 is CASSFFGPELSYEQYF. CDR3 DNA: TGTGCCAGCAGTTTTTTTGGTCCCGAGCTCTCCTACGAGCAGTACTTC. This chain connects TRBV27 to TRBJ2-7; D is unclear. The CDR3 has 16 amino acids. The V end lost 3 bases, the J end lost 0 bases, and 15 bases lay between the germline ends. Germline loops: CDR1 MNHEY, CDR2 SMNVEV (reference sequence).

This clone was picked up many times. The chain carries TRBV19 and TRBJ1-2, with 9 bases aligning to TRBD1. The ends lost 4 bases at V and 2 bases at J; junction bases unmatched: 5. Germline V CDR1 and CDR2: LNHDA, SQIVND (reference sequence). CDR3 length equals 15 residues. DNA of the CDR3: TGTGCCAGTAGTACCGCCGGGACAGGGAACTATGGCTACACCTTC. This encodes CASSTAGTGNYGYTF.

The V gene is TRBV5-4, the J gene TRBJ2-7; 8 nucleotides align to TRBD2. The junction had 8 bases not matched to a gene; V was cut back by 1 base and J by 2 bases. Germline V gene sequence: CDR1 SGHNT, CDR2 YYREEE (reference sequence). The CDR3 has 16 amino acids. CDR3 amino acids: CASSLPGGRSPYEQYF. CDR3 sequence (DNA): TGTGCCAGCAGCTTGCCGGGCGGGAGGTCGCCCTACGAGCAGTACTTC.

V and J are TRBV2 and TRBJ2-2; D is uncertain. V was shortened by 3 bases and J by 0 bases, with 8 bases between the two germline ends. The germline gives CDR1 SNHLY, CDR2 FYNNEI. This CDR3 comprises 15 residues. The CDR3 nucleotides read TGTGCCAGCAGTGAGGGCAGCCCGAACACCGGGGAGCTGTTTTTT. Translating it yields CASSEGSPNTGELFF.

The CDR3 is CASSHRQGANQPQHF. In DNA, the CDR3 is TGCGCCAGCAGCCACAGACAGGGGGCCAATCAGCCCCAGCATTTT. The V call is TRBV4-1, the J call TRBJ1-5; 10 bases line up with TRBD1. The CDR3 consists of 15 residues. Losses at the gene ends were 3 bases for V and 3 bases for J; bases not matched to a gene: 2. Germline lookup yields CDR1 MGHRA and CDR2 YSYEKL.

V is TRBV2 and J is TRBJ2-2, with no clear D. The V and J ends lost 4 bases and 2 bases respectively, with 8 bases between them. The germline V gene has CDR1 SNHLY and CDR2 FYNNEI. This CDR3 is 14 amino acids long. Here the CDR3 reads CASSAQTNTGELFF. The CDR3 nucleotides are TGTGCCAGCAGTGCCCAAACCAACACCGGGGAGCTGTTTTTT. The full variable domain, with the rest looked up from reference TRBV2 and TRBJ2-2, is EPEVTQTPSHQVTQMGQEVILRCVPISNHLYFYWYRQILGQKVEFLVSFYNNEISEKSEIFDDQFSVERPDGSNFTLKIRSTKLEDSAMYFCASSAQTNTGELFFGEGSRLTVL.

The chain combines TRBV10-2 with TRBJ2-1, with 7 bases lining up with TRBD1. This CDR3 comprises 15 residues. Germline values: CDR1 WSHSY, CDR2 SAAADI. Unmatched junction bases numbered 13, after V lost 6 bases and J lost 8 bases. The CDR3 DNA is TGCGCCAGCAGCGATCAGGGGGAATACGGAGATGAGCAGTTCTTC. Protein product: CASSDQGEYGDEQFF.

In this sample, this clone turned up a few times. V and J are TRBV10-3 and TRBJ1-5, with TRBD1 matching 7 bases. The CDR3 is made up of 13 amino acids. Per the germline V gene, CDR1 is ENHRY and CDR2 is SYGVKD. V lost 6 bases and J lost 7; bases outside the gene matches: 6. The CDR3 bases are TGTGCCATCAGGGGACAGCACGAGCAGCCCCAGCATTTT. Its protein is CAIRGQHEQPQHF.

The chain recombines TRBV7-2 with TRBJ2-1; TRBD2 matches 11 bases. CDR1 SGHTA and CDR2 FQGNSA come from the germline V gene. This CDR3 is built from 16 residues. The ends lost 4 bases at V and 3 bases at J; junction bases unmatched: 5. The CDR3: CASSSRGLAVYNEQFF. For the CDR3, the DNA is TGTGCCAGCAGCTCCAGGGGACTAGCGGTCTACAATGAGCAGTTCTTC.

For the CDR3, the DNA is TGTGCCAGCAGTGAATTAGTCACTGTGGCTTACGAGCAGTACTTC. Its protein is CASSELVTVAYEQYF. This chain links TRBV2 with TRBJ2-7; D remains ambiguous. Germline V gene sequence: CDR1 SNHLY, CDR2 FYNNEI. Trimming pared 2 bases from V and 4 bases from J, leaving 15 bases between. The CDR3 runs to 15 residues.

This sequence joins TRBV5-1 and TRBJ2-7; 9 bases line up with TRBD1. This CDR3 has 12 amino acids. Per germline, CDR1 SGHRS and CDR2 YFSETQ. V lost 7 bases to trimming and J lost 5 bases; unmatched junction nucleotides: 4. CDR3 amino acids: CASWGQGHEQYF. CDR3 bases: TGCGCCAGCTGGGGACAGGGCCACGAGCAGTACTTC.

The table lists this clone with a few counts. The chain joins TRBV18 to TRBJ2-7, with no clear D. Trimming removed 4 bases at V and 0 bases at J, with 4 bases between. The CDR3 has 12 amino acids. From germline, CDR1 is KGHSH and CDR2 LQKENI. CDR3: CASSQNSYEQYF. The CDR3 nucleotides are TGTGCCAGCTCACAAAACTCCTACGAGCAGTACTTC.

The chain couples TRBV5-4 to TRBJ2-5; TRBD2 might be the D (7 bases). The length of the CDR3 is 14 residues. Trimming cost V 6 bases and J 4 bases, with 16 bases left between them. The germline CDR1 and CDR2 sequences are SGHNT and YYREEE (reference sequence). The DNA for the CDR3 is TGTGCCAGCACCCCTGGGGGGGCTGGAGAGACCCAGTACTTC. Its translation is CASTPGGAGETQYF.